This TCR beta chain is drawn from a study of T-cell reconstitution after alpha-beta-depleted transplantation in children. CDR3 size: 16 residues. With 1 base clipped from V and 7 bases from J, the junction kept 13 bases outside the gene matches. Per the germline V gene, CDR1 is MDHEN and CDR2 is SYDVKM. This clonotype was seen more than once but under ten times. Construction of the TCRbeta library involved unique molecular identifiers. In TCRdb, the PCR reads were re-called with MiXCR into one record per CDR3 protein. The table has roughly 500,000 distinct CDR3 sequences, over 25% seen once. This specimen consisted of PBMCs from the stem cell graft donor, obtained from the stem cell graft. The source of this sequence is a human donor who donated a stem cell graft to a child with aplastic anemia. The chain links TRBV28 to TRBJ2-7, with 7 bases identical to TRBD2. In nucleotides, the CDR3 is TGTGCCAGCAGTTTATTAACTAGGGCGGGAGCGGGGGAGCAGTACTTC. Its translation: CASSLLTRAGAGEQYF.